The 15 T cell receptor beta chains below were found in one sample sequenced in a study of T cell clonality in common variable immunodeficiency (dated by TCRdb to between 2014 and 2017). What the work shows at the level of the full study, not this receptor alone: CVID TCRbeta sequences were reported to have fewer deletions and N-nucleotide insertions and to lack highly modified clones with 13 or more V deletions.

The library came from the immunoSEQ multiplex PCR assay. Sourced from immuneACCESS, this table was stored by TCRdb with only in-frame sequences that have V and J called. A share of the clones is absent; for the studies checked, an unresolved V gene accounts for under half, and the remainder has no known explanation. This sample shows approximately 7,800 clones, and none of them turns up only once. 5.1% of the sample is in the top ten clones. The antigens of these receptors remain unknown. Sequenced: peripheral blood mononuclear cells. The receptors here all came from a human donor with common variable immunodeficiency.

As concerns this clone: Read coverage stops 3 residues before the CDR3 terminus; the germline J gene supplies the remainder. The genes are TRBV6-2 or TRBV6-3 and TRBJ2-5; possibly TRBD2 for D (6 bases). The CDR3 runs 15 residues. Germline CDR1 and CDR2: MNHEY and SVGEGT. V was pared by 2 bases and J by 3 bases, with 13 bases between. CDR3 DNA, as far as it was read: TGTGCCAGCAGTTACGCGGGGACCGGAGAAGAGACC. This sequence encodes CASSYAGTGEET. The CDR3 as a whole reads CASSYAGTGEETQYF.

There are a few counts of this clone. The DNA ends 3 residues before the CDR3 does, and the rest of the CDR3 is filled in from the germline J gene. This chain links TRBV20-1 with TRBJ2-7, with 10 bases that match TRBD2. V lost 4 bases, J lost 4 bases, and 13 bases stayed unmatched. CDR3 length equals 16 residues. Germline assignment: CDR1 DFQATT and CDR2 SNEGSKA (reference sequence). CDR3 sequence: CSAKTSSGGGVYEQYF. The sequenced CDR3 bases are TGCAGTGCTAAGACGTCTAGCGGGGGAGGTGTGTACGAG.

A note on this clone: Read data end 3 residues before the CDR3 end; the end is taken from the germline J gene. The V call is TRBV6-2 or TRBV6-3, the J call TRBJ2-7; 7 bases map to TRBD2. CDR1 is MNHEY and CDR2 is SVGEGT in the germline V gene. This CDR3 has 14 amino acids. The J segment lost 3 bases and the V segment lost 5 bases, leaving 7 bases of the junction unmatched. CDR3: CASSRLADVYEQYF. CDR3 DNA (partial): TGTGCCAGCAGTCGCCTAGCGGATGTCTACGAG.

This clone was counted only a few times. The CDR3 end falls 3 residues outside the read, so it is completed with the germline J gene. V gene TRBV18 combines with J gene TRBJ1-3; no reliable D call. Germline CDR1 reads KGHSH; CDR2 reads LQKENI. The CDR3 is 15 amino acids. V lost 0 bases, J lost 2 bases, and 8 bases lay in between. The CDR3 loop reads CASSPPRGAGNTIYF. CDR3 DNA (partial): TGTGCCAGCTCACCACCGCGCGGGGCTGGAAACACC.

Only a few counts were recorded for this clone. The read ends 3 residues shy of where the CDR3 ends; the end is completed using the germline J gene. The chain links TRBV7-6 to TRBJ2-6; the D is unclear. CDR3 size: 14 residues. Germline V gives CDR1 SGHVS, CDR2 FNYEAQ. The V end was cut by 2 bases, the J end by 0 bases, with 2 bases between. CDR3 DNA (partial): TGTGCCAGCAGCTTACGCTCTGGGGCCAACGTC. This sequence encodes CASSLRSGANV. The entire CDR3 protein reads CASSLRSGANVLTF.

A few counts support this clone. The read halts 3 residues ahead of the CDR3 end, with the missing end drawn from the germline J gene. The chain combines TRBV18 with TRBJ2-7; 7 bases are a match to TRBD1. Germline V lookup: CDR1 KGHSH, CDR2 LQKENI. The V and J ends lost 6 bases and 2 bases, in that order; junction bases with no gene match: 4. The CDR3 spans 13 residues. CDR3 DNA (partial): TGTGCCAGCTCCCAGACAGGGCCCTACGAG. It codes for CASSQTGPYE. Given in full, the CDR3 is CASSQTGPYEQYF.

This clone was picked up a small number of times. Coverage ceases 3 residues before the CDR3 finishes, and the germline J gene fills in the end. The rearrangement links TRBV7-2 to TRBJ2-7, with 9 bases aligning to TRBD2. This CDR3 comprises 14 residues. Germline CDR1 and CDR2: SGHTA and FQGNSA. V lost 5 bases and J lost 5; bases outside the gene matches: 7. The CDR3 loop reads CASSILAGIDEQYF. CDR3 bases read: TGTGCCAGCAGCATTCTAGCGGGAATCGACGAG.

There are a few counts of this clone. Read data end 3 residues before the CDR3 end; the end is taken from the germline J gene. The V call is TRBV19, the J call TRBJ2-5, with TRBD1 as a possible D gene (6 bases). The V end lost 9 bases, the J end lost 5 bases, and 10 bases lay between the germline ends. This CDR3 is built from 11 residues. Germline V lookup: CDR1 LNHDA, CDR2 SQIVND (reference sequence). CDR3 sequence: CASQGWETQYF. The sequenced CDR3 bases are TGTGCCAGCCAGGGGTGGGAGACC. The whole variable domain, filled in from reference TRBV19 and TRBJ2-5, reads DGGITQSPKYLFRKEGQNVTLSCEQNLNHDAMYWYRQDPGQGLRLIYYSQIVNDFQKGDIAEGYSVSREKKESFPLTVTSAQKNPTAFYLCASQGWETQYFGPGTRLLVL.

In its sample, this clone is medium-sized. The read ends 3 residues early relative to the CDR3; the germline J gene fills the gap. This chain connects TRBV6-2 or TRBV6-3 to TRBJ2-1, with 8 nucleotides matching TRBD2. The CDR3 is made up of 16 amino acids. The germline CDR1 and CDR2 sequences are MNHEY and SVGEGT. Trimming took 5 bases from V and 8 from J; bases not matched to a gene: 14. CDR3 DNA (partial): TGTGCCAGCAGTGGGGGTGGTAGCGGGAAATTTGATGAG. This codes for CASSGGGSGKFDE. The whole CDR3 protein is CASSGGGSGKFDEQFF.

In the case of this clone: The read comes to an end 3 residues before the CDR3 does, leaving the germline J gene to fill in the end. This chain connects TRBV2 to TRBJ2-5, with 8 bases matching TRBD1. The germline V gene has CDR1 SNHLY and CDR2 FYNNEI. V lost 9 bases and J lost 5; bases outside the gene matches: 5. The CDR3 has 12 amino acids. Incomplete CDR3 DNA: TGTGCCAGTCAGGGGGCCGGGGAGACC. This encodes CASQGAGET. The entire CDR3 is CASQGAGETQYF.

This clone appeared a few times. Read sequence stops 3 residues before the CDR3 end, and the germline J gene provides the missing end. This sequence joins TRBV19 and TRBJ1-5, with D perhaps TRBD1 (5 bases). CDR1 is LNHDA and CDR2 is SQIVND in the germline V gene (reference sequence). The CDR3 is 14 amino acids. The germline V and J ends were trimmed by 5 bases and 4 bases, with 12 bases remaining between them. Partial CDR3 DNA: TGTGCCAGTAGTCATCGGACAAAAAATCAGCCC. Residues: CASSHRTKNQP. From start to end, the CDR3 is CASSHRTKNQPQHF.

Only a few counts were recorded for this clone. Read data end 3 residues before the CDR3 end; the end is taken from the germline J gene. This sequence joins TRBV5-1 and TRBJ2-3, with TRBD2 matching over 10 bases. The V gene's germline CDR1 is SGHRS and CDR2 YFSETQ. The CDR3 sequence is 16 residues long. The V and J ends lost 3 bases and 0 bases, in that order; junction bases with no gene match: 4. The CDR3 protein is CASSSRTSGSTDTQYF. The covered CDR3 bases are TGCGCCAGCAGCTCCCGGACTAGCGGTAGCACAGATACG.

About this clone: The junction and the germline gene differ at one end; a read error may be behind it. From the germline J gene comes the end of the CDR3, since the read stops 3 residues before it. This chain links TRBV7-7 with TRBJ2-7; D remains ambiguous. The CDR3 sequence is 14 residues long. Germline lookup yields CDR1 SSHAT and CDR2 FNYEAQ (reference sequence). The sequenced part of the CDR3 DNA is TGTGCTAGCAGCTTAGATGGTAGCTTGGACGAG. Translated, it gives CASSLDGSLDE. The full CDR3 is CASSLDGSLDEQYF. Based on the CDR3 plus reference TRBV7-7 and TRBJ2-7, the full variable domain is GAGVSQSPRYKVTKRGQDVTLRCDPISSHATLYWYQQALGQGPEFLTYFNYEAQPDKSGLPSDRFSAERPEGSISTLTIQRTEQRDSAMYRCASSLDGSLDEQYFGPGTRLTVT.

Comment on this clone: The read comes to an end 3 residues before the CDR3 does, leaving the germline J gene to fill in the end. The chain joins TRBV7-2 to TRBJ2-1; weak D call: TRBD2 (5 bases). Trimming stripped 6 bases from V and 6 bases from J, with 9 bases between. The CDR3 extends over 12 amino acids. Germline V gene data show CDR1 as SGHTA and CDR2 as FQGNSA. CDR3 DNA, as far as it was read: TGTGCCAGCAGGCGGACTTTCAATGAG. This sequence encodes CASRRTFNE. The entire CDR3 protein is CASRRTFNEQFF.

The sequenced CDR3 bases are TGTGCCAGCAGTGGGGCGACAGGGGTCCAAGAGACC. This gives the protein CASSGATGVQET. The entire CDR3 protein reads CASSGATGVQETQYF. The genes are TRBV6-1 and TRBJ2-5, with 8 bases matching TRBD1. The read gets to within 3 residues of the CDR3 end, and the germline J gene fills in the rest. The ends lost 4 bases at V and 1 base at J; junction bases unmatched: 5. This CDR3 has 15 amino acids. Germline V gene sequence: CDR1 MNHNS, CDR2 SASEGT.